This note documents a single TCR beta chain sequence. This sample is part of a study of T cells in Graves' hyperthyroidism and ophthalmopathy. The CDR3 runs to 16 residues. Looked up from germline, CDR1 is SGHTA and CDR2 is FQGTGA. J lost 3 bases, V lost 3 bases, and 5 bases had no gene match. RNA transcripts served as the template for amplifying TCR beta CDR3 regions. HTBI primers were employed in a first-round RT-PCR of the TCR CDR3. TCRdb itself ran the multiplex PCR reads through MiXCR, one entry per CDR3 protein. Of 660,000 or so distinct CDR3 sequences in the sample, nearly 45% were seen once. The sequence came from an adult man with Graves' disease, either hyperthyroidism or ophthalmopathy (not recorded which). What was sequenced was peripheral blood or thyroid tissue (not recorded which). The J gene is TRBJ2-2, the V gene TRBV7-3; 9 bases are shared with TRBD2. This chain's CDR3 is CASSLGRGGDTGELFF. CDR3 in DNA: TGTGCCAGCAGCTTGGGGCGGGGGGGAGACACCGGGGAGCTGTTTTTT.